This record looks at one TCR beta chain sequence and its context. Its matching antigen is unknown. As to time point: healthy volunteer bleed at 2 weeks. It was from unfractionated whole blood that total RNA was extracted. The library labeled individual cDNA molecules by adding unique molecular identifiers to them. Authors' data handling: Samples contained a median of around 89,000 TCRs, with a range of 23,224 to 690,600. TCRdb analysed the RACE reads with MiXCR anew, one entry per CDR3 protein. In this record, the V and J calls reflect TCRdb's handling and not the investigators' own analysis. The sample records 130,000 or so distinct CDR3 sequences, about 8.2% being singletons. This sample is drawn from a study of human T cells and chemical hapten exposure. In the study overall: Per-sample TCR yield variability stemmed mainly from small pooled library volume differences.

The V end lost 0 bases, the J end lost 5 bases, and 10 bases lay between the germline ends. The CDR3 runs to 14 residues. Per germline, CDR1 LGHDT and CDR2 YNNKEL (reference sequence). Broader study findings: With regard to DPC sensitization, TCRs above 1 in 1000 frequency did not change.

The sample consisted of whole blood. The chain carries TRBV3-1 and TRBJ1-1, with D possibly matching TRBD1 (5 bases). This clonotype was obtained from a male donor in good health. Some clones in this sample may be carry-over from other donors' samples. In DNA, the CDR3 is TGTGCCAGCAGCCAAGACAGGGTGGGGACTGAAGCTTTCTTT. The encoded protein is CASSQDRVGTEAFF.